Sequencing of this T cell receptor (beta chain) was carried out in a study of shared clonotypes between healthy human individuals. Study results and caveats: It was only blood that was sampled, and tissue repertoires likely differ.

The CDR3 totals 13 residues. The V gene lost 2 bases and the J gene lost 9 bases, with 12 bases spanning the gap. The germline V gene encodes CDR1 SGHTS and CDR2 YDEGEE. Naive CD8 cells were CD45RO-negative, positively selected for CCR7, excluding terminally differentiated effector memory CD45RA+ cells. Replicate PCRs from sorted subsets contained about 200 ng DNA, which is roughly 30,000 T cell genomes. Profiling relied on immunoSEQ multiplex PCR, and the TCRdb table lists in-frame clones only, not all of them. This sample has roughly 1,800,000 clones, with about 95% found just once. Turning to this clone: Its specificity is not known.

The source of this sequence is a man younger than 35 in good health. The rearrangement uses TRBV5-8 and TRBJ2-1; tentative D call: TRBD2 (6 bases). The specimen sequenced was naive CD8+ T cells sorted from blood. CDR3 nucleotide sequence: TGTGCCAGCAGCTTAAGAACTAGCCCTGAGCAGTTCTTC. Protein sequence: CASSLRTSPEQFF.